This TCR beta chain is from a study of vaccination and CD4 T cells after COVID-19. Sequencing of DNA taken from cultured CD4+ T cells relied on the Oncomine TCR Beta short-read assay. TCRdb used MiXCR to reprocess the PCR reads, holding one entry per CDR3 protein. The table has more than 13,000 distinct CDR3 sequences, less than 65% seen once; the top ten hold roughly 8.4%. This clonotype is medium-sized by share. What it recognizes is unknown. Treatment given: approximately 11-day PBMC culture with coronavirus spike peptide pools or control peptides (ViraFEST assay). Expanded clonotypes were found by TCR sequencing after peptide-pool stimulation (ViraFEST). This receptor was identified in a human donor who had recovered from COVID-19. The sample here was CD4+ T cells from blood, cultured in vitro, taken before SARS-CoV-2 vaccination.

This CDR3 is CASSLEGQQGINQPQHF. CDR3 bases: TGTGCCAGCAGCTTAGAAGGTCAACAGGGTATAAATCAGCCCCAGCATTTT. The chain joins TRBV7-8 to TRBJ1-5, with a weak D call TRBD1 (6 bases). There are 17 residues in the CDR3. The germline CDR1 and CDR2 sequences are SGHVS and FQNEAQ. Trimming removed 1 base at V and 4 bases at J, with 17 bases between.